This T cell receptor (beta chain) was profiled in a study of T cells in Graves' hyperthyroidism and ophthalmopathy (dated by TCRdb to the late 2010s). About the full investigation: Peripheral blood was sampled at the time of initial diagnosis, prior to any treatment. Thyroid tissue and blood T-cell repertoires from six Graves' hyperthyroidism patients were also compared in the study. To identify TCR V-J signatures that set the groups apart, the researchers used a discovery cohort of roughly 100 patients, made up of 40 to 45 with Graves' ophthalmopathy and approximately 57 with stable Graves' hyperthyroidism. Prospective prediction of ophthalmopathy was tested in an independent validation cohort consisting of 18 to 20 hyperthyroidism patients and around 17 patients who later progressed to ophthalmopathy. For training and testing, the 100 or so patients in the discovery cohort were randomly divided in a 7:3 ratio. After blood sampling, hyperthyroidism patients were treated with methimazole at a starting dose of 30 mg daily, and ophthalmopathy patients were treated with high-dose intravenous methylprednisolone. The paper describes TCR Vbeta CDR3 sequencing of 120 to 150 peripheral blood samples, made up of about 40 ophthalmopathy patients, 70 to 80 hyperthyroidism patients and around 17 progressor patients. Results the study describes overall, beyond this receptor: Most expanded thyroid clonotypes (frequency above 0.001) were also detected in blood, a finding suggesting that blood repertoires may reflect thyroid immune responses. In validation, the model predicted progression to ophthalmopathy a median of roughly six months before onset, with approximately 71% sensitivity and around 76% specificity. No statistical method was used to set the sample size in advance, and investigators knew the group allocation. A 13 V-J signature model separated ophthalmopathy from stable hyperthyroidism, with over 85% sensitivity and about 81% specificity in cross-validation and 80%/75% in testing.

Stable Graves' hyperthyroidism was defined as the absence of progression to ophthalmopathy over 18 months of follow-up. Hyperthyroidism patients were aged 18 to 65 years and newly diagnosed, with disease duration of less than 2 months. The study excluded patients with uncontrolled infections, other autoimmune diseases, pregnancy or lactation. Diagnoses were based on clinical symptoms, serum thyroxine and TRAb, thyroid ultrasound and orbital computed tomography. Ficoll-Paque density gradient centrifugation was used to isolate PBMCs from approximately 10 ml of fresh peripheral blood. Total RNA was extracted using Trizol reagent, and RNA quality was assessed on an Agilent 2100 Bioanalyzer. The TCR beta CDR3 regions were amplified from RNA transcripts. The TCR CDR3 was subjected to a first round of RT-PCR using the HTBI primer set and the Qiagen OneStep RT-PCR kit. Libraries were constructed in a second round of multiplex PCR, after which size selection and purification were performed. Sequencing of the libraries was done on an Illumina HiSeq2000 using paired-end 100 bp reads. On the authors' methods: SOAPnuke was used to process the raw data, with reads discarded if the reads contained adapters or uncalled bases, had a mean Phred below 15, or lacked an exact constant-primer or identifier match. COPE v1.2.5 was used to merge high-quality paired reads, and clonotypes were defined as unique nucleotide sequences. MiTCR v1.1 was used to align the clonotypes against IMGT TRBV, TRBD and TRBJ reference segments. The analysis was restricted to V-J combinations with a frequency above 0.0001, which together covered about 99% of the repertoires. The TCS score was defined as the ratio of F50 (clonal expansion) to E x V (chaos), calculated using BLOSUM62-based TCRdist between CDR3 peptides within each V-J. Welch's t-statistics and random forest reduced fewer than 550 V-J features to roughly 13, which were used in a naive Bayes classifier (R e1071). TCRdb ran its own pipeline on the public reads, namely fastp trimming at Q25 and MiXCR clone calling, and kept in-frame beta chains. Rows matching on CDR3 protein sequence are summarized as one entry with the most common DNA and genes. These V and J calls rely on TCRdb rather than the paper's analysis. This sample lists around 480,000 distinct CDR3 sequences; over 13% were detected once. Less than 20% of the sample goes to the ten largest clones.

The CDR3 runs 15 residues from the cysteine to the phenylalanine. Of all the DNA, just the CDR3 is kept, 45 bases in frame from base 1. Via the germline V gene, CDR1 is SGHDT and CDR2 YYEEEE. Details on this clonotype: Its specific antigen is unknown. This likely traces to a read error, being one base from a far larger clone.

The receptor's source is a woman under 30 with Graves' hyperthyroidism. Input material: blood. The receptor chain draws on TRBV5-6 and TRBJ2-3, and 9 bases in between align with TRBD2. CDR3 protein: CASSLDGTSTDTHYF. The nucleotide sequence is given as TGTGCCAGCAGCTTGGATGGGACTAGCACAGATACGCACTATTTT.